This T cell receptor beta chain is drawn from a study of siplizumab effects on memory and regulatory T cells. The study, taken as a whole, reports: Siplizumab caused a significant drop in alloreactive sequences traceable to unstimulated CD4+ memory cells.

The germline gives CDR1 MDHEN, CDR2 SYDVKM. The CDR3 is 16 amino acids. V lost 5 bases to trimming and J lost 6 bases; unmatched junction nucleotides: 9. Clones were sequenced by immunoSEQ multiplex PCR, and TCRdb holds only the in-frame ones, with some missing. The table records roughly 100,000 clones, around 90% of them present only once. Regarding this clone: Its antigen is undetermined.

The chain combines TRBV28 with TRBJ1-5; 11 bases are shared with TRBD1. This TCR came from a human donor in good health. The sequenced sample consisted of CD4+ T cells sorted from blood. The CDR3 coding sequence is TGTGCCAGCAGTCCCGGGACAGGGGGATTCGGTCAGCCCCAGCATTTT. Translating gives CASSPGTGGFGQPQHF.